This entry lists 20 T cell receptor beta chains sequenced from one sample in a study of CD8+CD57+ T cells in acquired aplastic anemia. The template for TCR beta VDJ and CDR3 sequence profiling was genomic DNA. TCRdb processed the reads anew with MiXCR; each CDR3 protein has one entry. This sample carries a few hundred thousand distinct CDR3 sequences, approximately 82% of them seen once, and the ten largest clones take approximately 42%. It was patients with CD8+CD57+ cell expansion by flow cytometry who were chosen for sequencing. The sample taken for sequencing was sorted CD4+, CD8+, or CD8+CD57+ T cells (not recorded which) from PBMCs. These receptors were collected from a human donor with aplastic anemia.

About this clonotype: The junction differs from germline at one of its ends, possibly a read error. The CDR3 bases are TGTGCCACCAGCATAGGCTCCAGCCAAGATACCCAGTACTTC. It specifies CATSIGSSQDTQYF. J is TRBJ2-3 and V is TRBV15; D gene ambiguous. The DNA end is a closer match to TRBJ2-5, so the J assignment may be wrong. This CDR3 spans 14 amino acids. Germline V gene data show CDR1 as LNHNV and CDR2 as YYDKDF (reference sequence).

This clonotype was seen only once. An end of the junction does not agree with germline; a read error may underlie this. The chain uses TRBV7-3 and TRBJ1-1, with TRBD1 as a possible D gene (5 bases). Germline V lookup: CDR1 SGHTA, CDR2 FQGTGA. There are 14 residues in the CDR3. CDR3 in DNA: TGTGCCAGCAGGACAGCGACGACCAACACTGCAGCTTTTTTT. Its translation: CASRTATTNTAAFF. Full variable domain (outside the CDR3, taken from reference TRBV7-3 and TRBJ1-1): GAGVSQTPSNKVTEKGKYVELRCDPISGHTALYWYRQSLGQGPEFLIYFQGTGAADDSGLPNDRFFAVRPEGSVSTLKIQRTERGDSAVYLCASRTATTNTAAFFGQGTRLTVV.

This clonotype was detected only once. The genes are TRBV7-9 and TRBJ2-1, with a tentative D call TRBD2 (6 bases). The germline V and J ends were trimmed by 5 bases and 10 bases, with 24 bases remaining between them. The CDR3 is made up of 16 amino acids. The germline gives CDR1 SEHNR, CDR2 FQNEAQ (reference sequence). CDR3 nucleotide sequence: TGTGCCAGCAGCCAAGCGGGCGGAAACGATCCGCAGGAGCAGTTCTTC. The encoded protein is CASSQAGGNDPQEQFF.

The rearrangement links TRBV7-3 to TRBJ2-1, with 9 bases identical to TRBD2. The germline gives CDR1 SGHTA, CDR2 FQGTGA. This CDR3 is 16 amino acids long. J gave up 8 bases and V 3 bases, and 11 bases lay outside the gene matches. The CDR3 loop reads CASSLKRSGGSDEQFF. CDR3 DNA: TGTGCCAGCAGCTTGAAAAGGAGCGGGGGGAGCGATGAGCAGTTCTTC. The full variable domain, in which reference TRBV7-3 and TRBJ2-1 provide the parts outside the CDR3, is GAGVSQTPSNKVTEKGKYVELRCDPISGHTALYWYRQSLGQGPEFLIYFQGTGAADDSGLPNDRFFAVRPEGSVSTLKIQRTERGDSAVYLCASSLKRSGGSDEQFFGPGTRLTVL.

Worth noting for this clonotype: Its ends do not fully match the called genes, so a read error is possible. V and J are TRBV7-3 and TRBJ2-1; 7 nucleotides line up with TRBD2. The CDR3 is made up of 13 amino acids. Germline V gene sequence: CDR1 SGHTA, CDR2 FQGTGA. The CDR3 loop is CASSDGRVLWLHF. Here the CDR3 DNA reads TGTGCCAGCAGCGATGGGAGGGTCCTATGGCTACACTTT.

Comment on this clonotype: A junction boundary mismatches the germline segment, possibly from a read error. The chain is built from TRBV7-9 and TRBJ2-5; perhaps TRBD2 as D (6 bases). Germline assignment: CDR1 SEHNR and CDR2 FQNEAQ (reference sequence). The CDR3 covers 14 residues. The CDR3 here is CASSIHSSRGTDDF. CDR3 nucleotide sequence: TGTGCCAGCAGCATTCACAGCAGCCGGGGGACCGATGACTTC.

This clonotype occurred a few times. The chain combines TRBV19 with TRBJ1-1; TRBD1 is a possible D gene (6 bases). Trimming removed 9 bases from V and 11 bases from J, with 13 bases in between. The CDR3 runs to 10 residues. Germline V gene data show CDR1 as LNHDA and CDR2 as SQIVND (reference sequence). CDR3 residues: CASSDRGAFF. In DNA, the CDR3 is TGTGCCAGCTCGGACAGAGGGGCTTTCTTT. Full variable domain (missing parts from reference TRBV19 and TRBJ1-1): DGGITQSPKYLFRKEGQNVTLSCEQNLNHDAMYWYRQDPGQGLRLIYYSQIVNDFQKGDIAEGYSVSREKKESFPLTVTSAQKNPTAFYLCASSDRGAFFGQGTRLTVV.

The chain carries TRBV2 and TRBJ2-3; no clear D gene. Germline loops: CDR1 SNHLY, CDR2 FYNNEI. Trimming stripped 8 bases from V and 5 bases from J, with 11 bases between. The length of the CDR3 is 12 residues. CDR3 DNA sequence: TGTGCCAGCTGGAGCGTGGTAGATACGCAGTATTTT. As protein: CASWSVVDTQYF.

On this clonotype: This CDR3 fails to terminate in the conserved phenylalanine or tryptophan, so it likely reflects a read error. CDR3 protein: CASSLERHGLVYGYTG. As DNA, the CDR3 is TGTGCCAGCAGCTTGGAGAGGCACGGACTCGTATATGGCTACACCGGC. This chain links TRBV2 with TRBJ1-2; the D is unclear. Germline V CDR1 and CDR2: SNHLY, FYNNEI. V shed 6 bases and J shed 5 bases, with 22 bases lying between them. The CDR3 consists of 16 residues.

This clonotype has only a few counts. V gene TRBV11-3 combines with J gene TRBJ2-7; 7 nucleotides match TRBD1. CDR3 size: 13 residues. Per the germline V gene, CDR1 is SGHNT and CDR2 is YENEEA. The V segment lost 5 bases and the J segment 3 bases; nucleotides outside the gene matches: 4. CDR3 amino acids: CASSDRDSYEQYF. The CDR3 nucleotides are TGTGCCAGCAGCGACCGGGACAGCTACGAGCAGTACTTC.

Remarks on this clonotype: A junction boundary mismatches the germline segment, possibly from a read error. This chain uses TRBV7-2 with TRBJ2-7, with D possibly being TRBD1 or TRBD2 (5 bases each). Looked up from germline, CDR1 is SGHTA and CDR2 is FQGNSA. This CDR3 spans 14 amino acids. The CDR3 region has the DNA TGTGCCAGCAGCGGCCGGGGCCCTAGCTCCGACGAGCACTTC. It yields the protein CASSGRGPSSDEHF.

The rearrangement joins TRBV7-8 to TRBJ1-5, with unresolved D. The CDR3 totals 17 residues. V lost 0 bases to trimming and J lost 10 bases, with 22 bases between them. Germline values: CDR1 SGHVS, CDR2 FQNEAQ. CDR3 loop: CASSLAGDPDTKYPQHF. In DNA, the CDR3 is TGTGCCAGCAGCTTAGCGGGAGATCCCGATACGAAGTATCCCCAGCATTTT.

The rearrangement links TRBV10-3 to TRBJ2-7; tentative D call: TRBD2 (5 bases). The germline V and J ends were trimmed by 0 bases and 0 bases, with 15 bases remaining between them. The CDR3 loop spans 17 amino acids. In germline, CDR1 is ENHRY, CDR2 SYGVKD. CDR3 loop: CAISESRAPTSSYEQYF. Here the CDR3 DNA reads TGTGCCATCAGTGAGTCGCGGGCGCCTACGAGCTCCTACGAGCAGTACTTC.

CDR3 sequence: CASSDSETANEKLFF. In DNA form, the CDR3 reads TGTGCCAGCAGTGATTCCGAGACAGCTAATGAAAAACTGTTTTTT. The J gene is TRBJ1-4, the V gene TRBV25-1; a possible D gene is TRBD1 (5 bases). Per germline, CDR1 MGHDK and CDR2 SYGVNS. V lost 3 bases and J lost 3, with 11 bases in between. The CDR3 sequence is 15 residues long.

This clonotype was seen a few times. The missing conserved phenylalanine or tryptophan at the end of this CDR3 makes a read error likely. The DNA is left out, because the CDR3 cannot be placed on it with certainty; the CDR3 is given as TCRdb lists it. The chain's CDR3 is CASSPLNPRV. V and J are TRBV19 and TRBJ1-3. The CDR3 is 10 residues long, ends included. Germline CDR1 reads LNHDA; CDR2 reads SQIVND (reference sequence).

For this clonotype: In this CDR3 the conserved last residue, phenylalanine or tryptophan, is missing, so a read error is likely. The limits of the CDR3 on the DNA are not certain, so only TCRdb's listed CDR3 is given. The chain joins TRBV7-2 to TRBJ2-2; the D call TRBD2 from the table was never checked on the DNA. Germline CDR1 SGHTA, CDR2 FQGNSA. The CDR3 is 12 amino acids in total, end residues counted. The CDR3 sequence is CASSLAGGGELL.

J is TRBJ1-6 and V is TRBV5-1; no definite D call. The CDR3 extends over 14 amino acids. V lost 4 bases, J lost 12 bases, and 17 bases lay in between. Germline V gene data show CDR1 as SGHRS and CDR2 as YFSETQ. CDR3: CASSRFQDYGPLHF. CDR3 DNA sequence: TGCGCCAGCAGCCGATTTCAGGACTATGGACCCCTCCACTTT.

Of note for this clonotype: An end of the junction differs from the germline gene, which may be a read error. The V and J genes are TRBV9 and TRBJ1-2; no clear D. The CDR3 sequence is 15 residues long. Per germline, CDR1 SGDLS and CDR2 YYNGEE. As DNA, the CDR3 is TGTGCCAGCAGCTTGAAGAGAGGCGCTTACTATAGCTACACCTTC. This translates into CASSLKRGAYYSYTF.

CDR3 DNA sequence: TGTGCCAGCAGCTCGGGGGACCGGGGACTGGGAAATTCACCCCTCCACTTT. As protein: CASSSGDRGLGNSPLHF. The rearrangement uses TRBV7-8 and TRBJ1-6; a possible D gene is TRBD1 (5 bases). The V gene lost 4 bases and the J gene lost 7 bases, with 20 bases spanning the gap. Looked up from germline, CDR1 is SGHVS and CDR2 is FQNEAQ. The CDR3 has 17 amino acids.

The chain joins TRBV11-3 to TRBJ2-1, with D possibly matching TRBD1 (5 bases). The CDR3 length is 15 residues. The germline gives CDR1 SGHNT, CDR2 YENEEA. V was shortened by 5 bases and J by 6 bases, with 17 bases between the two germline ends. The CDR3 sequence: CASSVTGATSNEQFF. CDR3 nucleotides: TGTGCCAGCAGCGTTACTGGGGCAACTTCCAATGAGCAGTTCTTC.